Following are 18 T cell receptor beta chains from one sample sequenced in a study of response to subunit inactivated influenza vaccine. One entry per CDR3 protein results from TCRdb running MiXCR on the RT-PCR reads. The data show about 160,000 distinct CDR3 sequences, with around 11% seen just once and around 33% held by the top ten. The sample here was CD8+ T cells sorted from PBMCs, taken around 25 months after vaccination. All receptors come from a man aged 45 to 75 who received an inactivated influenza vaccine.

This clonotype occurred a few times. The rearrangement uses TRBV7-2 and TRBJ2-1, with 9 bases aligning to TRBD2. Per germline, CDR1 SGHTA and CDR2 FQGNSA. CDR3 length equals 17 residues. V shed 5 bases, J shed 2 bases, and the junction held 10 bases outside the gene matches. The CDR3 bases are TGTGCCAGCAGCCCCCTGGCGGGGGGGGTGACCTACAATGAGCAGTTCTTC. It codes for CASSPLAGGVTYNEQFF.

The chain is built from TRBV7-8 and TRBJ2-7, with D possibly matching TRBD2 (6 bases). This CDR3 contains 14 residues. The V end lost 2 bases, the J end lost 3 bases, and 11 bases lay between the germline ends. CDR1 SGHVS and CDR2 FQNEAQ come from the germline V gene. The CDR3 loop is CASSLLQGGYEQYF. CDR3 nucleotides: TGTGCCAGCAGCTTATTGCAGGGAGGCTACGAGCAGTACTTC. Drawing the rest from reference TRBV7-8 and TRBJ2-7, the complete variable domain is GAGVSQSPRYKVAKRGQDVALRCDPISGHVSLFWYQQALGQGPEFLTYFQNEAQLDKSGLPSDRFFAERPEGSVSTLKIQRTQQEDSAVYLCASSLLQGGYEQYFGPGTRLTVT.

The CDR3 spells CASSPGLRYGYTF. The CDR3 nucleotides read TGTGCCAGCAGCCCAGGGTTGCGATATGGCTACACCTTC. The rearrangement uses TRBV7-9 and TRBJ1-2; perhaps TRBD1 as D (5 bases). V shed 5 bases and J shed 5 bases, with 12 bases lying between them. CDR1 is SEHNR and CDR2 is FQNEAQ in the germline V gene (reference sequence). There are 13 residues in the CDR3.

This clonotype was recorded a few times. The gene calls are TRBV12-3 or TRBV12-4 and TRBJ2-5, with a weak D call TRBD1 (6 bases). Trimming took 5 bases from V and 4 from J, leaving 20 bases between them. The CDR3 sequence is 16 residues long. CDR3 in amino acids: CASSPPGQTLGETQYF. Written as DNA, the CDR3 is TGTGCCAGCAGTCCCCCGGGACAAACCCTGGGAGAGACCCAGTACTTC.

This clonotype was seen more than once but under ten times. The chain has TRBV6-2 or TRBV6-3 and TRBJ2-7; TRBD2 aligns across 14 bases. The CDR3 contains 21 residues. From germline, CDR1 is MNHEY and CDR2 SVGEGT. Trimming took 2 bases from V and 0 from J; bases not matched to a gene: 15. The CDR3 sequence: CASSYDGGLAGGYYLSYEQYF. In DNA, the CDR3 is TGTGCCAGCAGTTACGACGGAGGACTAGCGGGAGGATACTATCTCTCCTACGAGCAGTACTTC.

The chain recombines TRBV10-3 with TRBJ2-2, with D perhaps TRBD2 (5 bases). Per germline, CDR1 ENHRY and CDR2 SYGVKD. The CDR3 is 14 residues long. With 9 bases removed from V and 1 base from J, the gap between germline ends came to 12 bases. Here the CDR3 reads CAMIPDLNTGELFF. The CDR3 nucleotides are TGTGCCATGATTCCGGACTTGAACACCGGGGAGCTGTTTTTT.

This clonotype has only a few counts. An end of the junction differs from the germline gene, which may be a read error. The chain links TRBV7-9 to TRBJ1-1; TRBD1 might be the D (5 bases). The V gene's germline CDR1 is SEHNR and CDR2 FQNEAQ (reference sequence). This CDR3 is built from 13 residues. CDR3 DNA sequence: TGTGCCAGCAGACCTCCAGGGAACTCTGAAGCTTTCTTT. Residues: CASRPPGNSEAFF.

V is TRBV5-5 and J is TRBJ1-1; D gene uncertain. Trimming cost V 4 bases and J 5 bases, with 9 bases left between them. The CDR3 totals 12 residues. CDR1 is SGHKS, CDR2 YYEKEE, per germline (reference sequence). The CDR3 nucleotides read TGTGCCAGCAGCGAACAGCGAACTGAAGCTTTCTTT. This codes for CASSEQRTEAFF.

This clonotype was observed a few times. The chain joins TRBV12-3 or TRBV12-4 to TRBJ2-2; TRBD2 matches at 9 bases. CDR3 length: 17 amino acids. V lost 2 bases to trimming and J lost 5 bases; unmatched junction nucleotides: 9. The DNA of the CDR3 is TGTGCCAGCAGTTTACTCGCGGGAGGGCCCGAAACCGGGGAGCTGTTTTTT. This sequence encodes CASSLLAGGPETGELFF.

This clonotype was seen at least ten times. The chain recombines TRBV24-1 with TRBJ1-1; 8 positions match TRBD1. Trimming at V came to 8 bases and at J to 4 bases, leaving 5 bases not matched to a gene. There are 13 residues in the CDR3. Germline CDR1 KGHDR, CDR2 SFDVKD. The CDR3 region has the DNA TGTGCCACCACTGACAGGGGTTTCACTGAAGCTTTCTTT. Translating gives CATTDRGFTEAFF.

This clonotype was counted a few times. V and J are TRBV4-3 and TRBJ2-1; D gene uncertain. CDR3 length: 16 residues. Germline CDR1 and CDR2: LGHNA and YSLEER. The V end lost 0 bases, the J end lost 0 bases, and 9 bases lay between the germline ends. The CDR3 here is CASSQDELSSYNEQFF. CDR3 nucleotides: TGCGCCAGCAGCCAAGATGAGCTCAGCTCCTACAATGAGCAGTTCTTC.

This clonotype was picked up many times. The chain joins TRBV12-3 or TRBV12-4 to TRBJ2-7; 7 bases are a match to TRBD1. The V gene end was trimmed by 6 bases and the J gene end by 3 bases; junction bases not matched to a gene: 14. The CDR3 has 16 amino acids. The CDR3 sequence: CASSLTIGTVRYEQYF. CDR3 bases: TGTGCCAGCAGCTTAACCATAGGGACAGTTCGCTACGAGCAGTACTTC.

This clonotype was counted a few times. This rearrangement joins TRBV15 to TRBJ2-1; TRBD2 agrees at 11 bases. Germline V gene sequence: CDR1 LNHNV, CDR2 YYDKDF (reference sequence). The CDR3 runs to 15 residues. J gave up 2 bases and V 3 bases, and 0 bases lay outside the gene matches. The CDR3 sequence: CATSRGLAAYNEQFF. In DNA, the CDR3 is TGTGCCACCAGCAGGGGACTAGCGGCCTACAATGAGCAGTTCTTC. Using reference TRBV15 and TRBJ2-1 for the parts outside the CDR3, the full variable domain is DAMVIQNPRYQVTQFGKPVTLSCSQTLNHNVMYWYQQKSSQAPKLLFHYYDKDFNNEADTPDNFQSRRPNTSFCFLDIRSPGLGDTAMYLCATSRGLAAYNEQFFGPGTRLTVL.

The chain employs TRBV7-9 and TRBJ2-7; D is tentatively TRBD1 or TRBD2 (5 bases each). Germline values: CDR1 SEHNR, CDR2 FQNEAQ (reference sequence). The CDR3 contains 15 residues. The germline V and J ends were trimmed by 3 bases and 4 bases, with 16 bases remaining between them. The DNA for the CDR3 is TGTGCCAGCAGCTTCCCCGGGACCTTGGATTACGAGCAGTACTTC. Translating gives CASSFPGTLDYEQYF.

The chain recombines TRBV6-5 with TRBJ2-3; unclear D gene. This CDR3 region has 15 residues. V was cut by 2 bases and J by 3 bases, with 12 bases left in between. Germline assignment: CDR1 MNHEY and CDR2 SVGAGI. The CDR3 DNA reads as TGTGCCAGCAGTTACGGCTCTAGGCCGACAGATACGCAGTATTTT. Its protein product is CASSYGSRPTDTQYF.

The chain carries TRBV4-3 and TRBJ1-4; 10 positions agree with TRBD1. Per germline, CDR1 LGHNA and CDR2 YSLEER. Trimming cost V 2 bases and J 5 bases; bases outside gene matches: 2. The CDR3 has 15 amino acids. The CDR3 loop is CASSQPGQGNEKLFF. CDR3 nucleotides: TGCGCCAGCAGCCAACCGGGACAGGGGAATGAAAAACTGTTTTTT.

This clonotype has a count of ten or more. The chain couples TRBV27 to TRBJ2-3, with TRBD2 identical over 7 bases. Germline V CDR1 and CDR2: MNHEY, SMNVEV (reference sequence). There are 15 residues in the CDR3. The V segment lost 8 bases and the J segment 2 bases; nucleotides outside the gene matches: 10. CDR3 nucleotide sequence: TGTGCCAGCTCCCTGACGGGAGGAAACACAGATACGCAGTATTTT. Residues: CASSLTGGNTDTQYF.

The J gene is TRBJ2-2, the V gene TRBV3-1; 12 positions agree with TRBD2. From germline, CDR1 is LGHDT and CDR2 YNNKEL (reference sequence). Losses at the gene ends were 1 base for V and 6 bases for J; bases not matched to a gene: 6. The CDR3 loop spans 17 amino acids. The CDR3: CASSQASGRVVAGELFF. In DNA, the CDR3 is TGTGCCAGCAGCCAAGCTAGCGGGAGGGTCGTCGCCGGGGAGCTGTTTTTT.